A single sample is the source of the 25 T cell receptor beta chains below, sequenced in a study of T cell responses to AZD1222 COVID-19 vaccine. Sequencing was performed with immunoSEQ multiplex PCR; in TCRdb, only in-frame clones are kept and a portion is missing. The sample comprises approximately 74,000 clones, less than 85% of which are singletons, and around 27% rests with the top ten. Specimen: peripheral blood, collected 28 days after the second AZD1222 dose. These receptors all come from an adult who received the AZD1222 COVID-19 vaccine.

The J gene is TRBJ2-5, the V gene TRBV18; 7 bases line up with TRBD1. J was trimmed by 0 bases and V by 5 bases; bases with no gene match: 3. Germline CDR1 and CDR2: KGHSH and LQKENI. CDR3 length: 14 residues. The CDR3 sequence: CASSFTGDQETQYF. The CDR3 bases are TGTGCCAGCTCATTCACAGGGGACCAAGAGACCCAGTACTTC.

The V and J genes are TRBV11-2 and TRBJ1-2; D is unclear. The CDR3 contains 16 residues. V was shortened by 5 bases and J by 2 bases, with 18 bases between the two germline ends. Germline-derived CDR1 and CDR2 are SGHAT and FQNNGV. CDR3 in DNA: TGTGCCAGCAGCCCCGGGCGTACCGCTCCGAACTATGGCTACACCTTC. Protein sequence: CASSPGRTAPNYGYTF.

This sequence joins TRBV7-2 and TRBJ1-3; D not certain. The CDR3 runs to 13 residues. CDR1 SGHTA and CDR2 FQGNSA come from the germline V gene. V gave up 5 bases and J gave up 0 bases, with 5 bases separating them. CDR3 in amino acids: CASSTYSGNTIYF. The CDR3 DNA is TGTGCCAGCAGCACATACTCTGGAAACACCATATATTTT.

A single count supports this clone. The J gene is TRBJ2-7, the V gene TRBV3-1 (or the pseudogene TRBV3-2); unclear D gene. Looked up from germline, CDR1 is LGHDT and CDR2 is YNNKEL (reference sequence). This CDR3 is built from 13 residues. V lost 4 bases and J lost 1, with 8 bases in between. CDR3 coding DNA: TGTGCCAGCAGCCTAAGGTTATCCTACGAGCAGTACTTC. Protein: CASSLRLSYEQYF.

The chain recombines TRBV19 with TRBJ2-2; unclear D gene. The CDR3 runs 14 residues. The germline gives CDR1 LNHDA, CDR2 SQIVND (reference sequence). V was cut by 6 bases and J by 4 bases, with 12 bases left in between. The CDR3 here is CASRMGIPTGELFF. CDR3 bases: TGTGCCAGTAGGATGGGGATACCCACCGGGGAGCTGTTTTTT.

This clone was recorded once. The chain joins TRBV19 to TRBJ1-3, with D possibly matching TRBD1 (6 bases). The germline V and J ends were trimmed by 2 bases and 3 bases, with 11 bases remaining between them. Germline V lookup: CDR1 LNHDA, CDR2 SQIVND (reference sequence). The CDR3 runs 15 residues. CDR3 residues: CASSIRQGSGNTIYF. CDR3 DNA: TGTGCCAGTAGTATAAGGCAGGGGAGTGGAAACACCATATATTTT.

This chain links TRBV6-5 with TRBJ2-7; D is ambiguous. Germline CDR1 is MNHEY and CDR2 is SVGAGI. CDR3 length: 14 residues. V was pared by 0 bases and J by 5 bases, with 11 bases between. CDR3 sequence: CASSYSTPPHEQYF. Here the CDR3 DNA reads TGTGCCAGCAGTTACTCGACTCCACCGCACGAGCAGTACTTC.

CDR3 bases: TGTGCCATCAGTGAGTCAGAGGCAGGGGGCCCCACAGATACGCAGTATTTT. It yields the protein CAISESEAGGPTDTQYF. The J gene is TRBJ2-3, the V gene TRBV10-3; 8 bases fit TRBD1. The CDR3 contains 17 residues. The junction had 7 bases not matched to a gene; V was cut back by 0 bases and J by 2 bases. Germline V CDR1 and CDR2: ENHRY, SYGVKD.

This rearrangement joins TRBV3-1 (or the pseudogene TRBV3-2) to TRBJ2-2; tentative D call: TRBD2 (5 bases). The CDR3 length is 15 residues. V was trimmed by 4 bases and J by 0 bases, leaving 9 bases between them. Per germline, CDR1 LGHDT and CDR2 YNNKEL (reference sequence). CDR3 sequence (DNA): TGTGCCAGCAGCCGGACTGAATCGAACACCGGGGAGCTGTTTTTT. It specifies CASSRTESNTGELFF.

This CDR3 is CATSEAGLNTGELFF. The CDR3, as DNA: TGTGCCACCAGTGAGGCCGGACTAAACACCGGGGAGCTGTTTTTT. J is TRBJ2-2 and V is TRBV24-1; tentatively, D is TRBD2 (6 bases). The CDR3 is 15 residues long. Trimming shortened V by 4 bases and J by 2 bases, and 10 bases separated the two germline ends. Germline values: CDR1 KGHDR, CDR2 SFDVKD.

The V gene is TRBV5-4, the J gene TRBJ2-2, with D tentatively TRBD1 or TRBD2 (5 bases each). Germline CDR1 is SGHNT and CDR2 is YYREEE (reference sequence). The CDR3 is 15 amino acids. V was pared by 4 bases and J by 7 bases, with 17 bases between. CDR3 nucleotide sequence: TGTGCCAGCAGCGCAACTGGGGGAATGCACGGGGAGCTGTTTTTT. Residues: CASSATGGMHGELFF. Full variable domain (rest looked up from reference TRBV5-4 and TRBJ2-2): ETGVTQSPTHLIKTRGQQVTLRCSSQSGHNTVSWYQQALGQGPQFIFQYYREEENGRGNFPPRFSGLQFPNYSSELNVNALELDDSALYLCASSATGGMHGELFFGEGSRLTVL.

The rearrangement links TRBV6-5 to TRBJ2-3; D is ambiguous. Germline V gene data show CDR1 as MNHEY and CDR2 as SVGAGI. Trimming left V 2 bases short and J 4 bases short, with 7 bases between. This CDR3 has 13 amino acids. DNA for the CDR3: TGTGCCAGCAGTTACCAAGTGGCAGATACGCAGTATTTT. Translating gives CASSYQVADTQYF.

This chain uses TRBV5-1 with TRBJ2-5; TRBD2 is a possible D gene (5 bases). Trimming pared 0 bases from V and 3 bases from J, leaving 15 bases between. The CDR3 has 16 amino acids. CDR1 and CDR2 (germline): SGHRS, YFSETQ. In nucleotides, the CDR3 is TGCGCCAGCAGCTTGGCCGGGCGAGGGCGAGAAGAGACCCAGTACTTC. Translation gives CASSLAGRGREETQYF. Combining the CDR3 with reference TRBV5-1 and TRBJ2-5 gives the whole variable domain KAGVTQTPRYLIKTRGQQVTLSCSPISGHRSVSWYQQTPGQGLQFLFEYFSETQRNKGNFPGRFSGRQFSNSRSEMNVSTLELGDSALYLCASSLAGRGREETQYFGPGTRLLVL.

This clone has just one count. CDR3 protein: CATSRGGLIQETQYF. In DNA, the CDR3 is TGTGCCACCAGCCGTGGGGGCCTTATTCAAGAGACCCAGTACTTC. The chain joins TRBV15 to TRBJ2-5; maybe TRBD1 (6 bases). Germline V lookup: CDR1 LNHNV, CDR2 YYDKDF (reference sequence). Trimming took 5 bases from V and 2 from J, leaving 15 bases between them. The CDR3 contains 15 residues. Based on the CDR3 plus reference TRBV15 and TRBJ2-5, the full variable domain is DAMVIQNPRYQVTQFGKPVTLSCSQTLNHNVMYWYQQKSSQAPKLLFHYYDKDFNNEADTPDNFQSRRPNTSFCFLDIRSPGLGDTAMYLCATSRGGLIQETQYFGPGTRLLVL.

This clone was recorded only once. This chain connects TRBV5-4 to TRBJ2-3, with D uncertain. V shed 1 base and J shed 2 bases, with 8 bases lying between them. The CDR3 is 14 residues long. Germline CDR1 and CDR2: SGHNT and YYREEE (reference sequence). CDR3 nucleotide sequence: TGTGCCAGCAGCTTGAGCCGAGACACAGATACGCAGTATTTT. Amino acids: CASSLSRDTDTQYF.

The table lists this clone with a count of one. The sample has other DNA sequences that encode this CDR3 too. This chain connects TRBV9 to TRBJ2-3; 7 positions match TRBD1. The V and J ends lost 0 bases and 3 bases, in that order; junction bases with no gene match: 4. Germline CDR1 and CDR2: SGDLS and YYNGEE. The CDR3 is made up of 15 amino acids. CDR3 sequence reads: CASSVGGGGTDTQYF. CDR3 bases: TGTGCCAGCAGCGTAGGAGGGGGCGGGACAGATACGCAGTATTTT.

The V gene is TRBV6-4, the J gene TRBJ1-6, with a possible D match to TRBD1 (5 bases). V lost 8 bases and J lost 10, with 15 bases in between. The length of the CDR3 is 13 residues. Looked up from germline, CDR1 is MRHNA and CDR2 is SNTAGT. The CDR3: CASQEWGGSPLHF. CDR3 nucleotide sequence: TGTGCCAGCCAAGAGTGGGGCGGGTCACCCCTCCACTTT.

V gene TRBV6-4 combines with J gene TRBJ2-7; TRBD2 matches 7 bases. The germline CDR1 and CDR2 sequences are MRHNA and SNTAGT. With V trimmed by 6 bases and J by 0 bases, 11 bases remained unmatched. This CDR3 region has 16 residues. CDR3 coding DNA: TGTGCCAGCAGGAGCCCCGGGACTACCCTCTCCTACGAGCAGTACTTC. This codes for CASRSPGTTLSYEQYF.

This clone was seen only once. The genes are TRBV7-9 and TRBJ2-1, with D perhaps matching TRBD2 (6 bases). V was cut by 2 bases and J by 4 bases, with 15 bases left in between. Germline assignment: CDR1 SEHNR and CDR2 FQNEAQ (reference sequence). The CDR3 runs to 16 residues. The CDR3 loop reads CASSLMGVSGYNEQFF. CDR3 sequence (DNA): TGTGCCAGCAGCTTAATGGGTGTAAGCGGGTACAATGAGCAGTTCTTC.

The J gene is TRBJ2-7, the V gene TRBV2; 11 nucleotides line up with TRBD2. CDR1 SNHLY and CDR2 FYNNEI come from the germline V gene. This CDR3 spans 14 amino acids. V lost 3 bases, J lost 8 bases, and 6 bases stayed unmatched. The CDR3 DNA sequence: TGTGCCAGCAGTGAGACGACTAGCGGGGACAAGCAGTACTTC. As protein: CASSETTSGDKQYF. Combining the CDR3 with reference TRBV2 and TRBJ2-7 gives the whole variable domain EPEVTQTPSHQVTQMGQEVILRCVPISNHLYFYWYRQILGQKVEFLVSFYNNEISEKSEIFDDQFSVERPDGSNFTLKIRSTKLEDSAMYFCASSETTSGDKQYFGPGTRLTVT.

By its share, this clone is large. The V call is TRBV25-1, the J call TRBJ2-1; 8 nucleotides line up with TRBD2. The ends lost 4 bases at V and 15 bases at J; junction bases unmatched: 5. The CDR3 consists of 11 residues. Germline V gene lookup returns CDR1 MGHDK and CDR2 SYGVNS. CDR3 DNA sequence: TGTGCCAGCAGTGCGGGACTAGATCGGTTCTTC. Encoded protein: CASSAGLDRFF.

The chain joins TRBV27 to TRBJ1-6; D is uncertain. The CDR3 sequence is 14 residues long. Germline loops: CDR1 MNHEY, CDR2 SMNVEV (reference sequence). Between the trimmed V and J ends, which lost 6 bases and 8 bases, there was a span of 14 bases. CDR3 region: CASRPGHGDSPLHF. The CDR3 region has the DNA TGTGCCAGCAGACCGGGCCACGGGGATTCACCCCTCCACTTT.

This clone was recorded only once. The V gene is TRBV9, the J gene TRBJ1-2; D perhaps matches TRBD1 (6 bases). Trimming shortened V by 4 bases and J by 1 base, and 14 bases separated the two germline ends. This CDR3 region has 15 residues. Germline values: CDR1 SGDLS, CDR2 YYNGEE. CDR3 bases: TGTGCCAGCAGCCCCGGGACACAGAGTAACTATGGCTACACCTTC. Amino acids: CASSPGTQSNYGYTF.

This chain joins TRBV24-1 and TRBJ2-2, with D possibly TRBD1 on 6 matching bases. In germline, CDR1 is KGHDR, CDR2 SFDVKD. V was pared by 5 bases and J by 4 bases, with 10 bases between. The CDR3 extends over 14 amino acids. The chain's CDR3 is CATSGRGVTGELFF. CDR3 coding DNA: TGTGCCACCAGTGGCAGGGGTGTCACCGGGGAGCTGTTTTTT.

The CDR3 coding sequence is TGTGCCTGGACCCAAGGGGTAGGGGAGACCCAGTACTTC. Translating gives CAWTQGVGETQYF. This chain uses TRBV30 with TRBJ2-5; TRBD1 might be the D (5 bases). The CDR3 length is 13 residues. The ends were cut back, 4 bases at V and 5 bases at J, with 14 bases in the middle. Germline V gene lookup returns CDR1 GTSNPN and CDR2 SVGIG (reference sequence).